These 17 T cell receptor beta chains originate from one sample sequenced in a study of T cell changes during pregnancy in multiple sclerosis. Profiling relied on immunoSEQ multiplex PCR, and the TCRdb table lists in-frame clones only, not all of them. The table has fewer than 85,000 clones, almost 95% seen once. The material sequenced was peripheral blood, taken in the third trimester of pregnancy. These receptors came from a female donor in good health, enrolled as a control in a pregnancy study.

CDR3: CASRQWNTEAFF. In DNA, the CDR3 is TGTGCCAGCAGACAATGGAACACTGAAGCTTTCTTT. The V and J genes are TRBV2 and TRBJ1-1; unclear D gene. The germline V and J ends were trimmed by 6 bases and 1 base, with 6 bases remaining between them. From germline, CDR1 is SNHLY and CDR2 FYNNEI. CDR3 size: 12 residues.

This sequence joins TRBV6-5 and TRBJ1-3; TRBD1 matches at 8 bases. CDR1 is MNHEY, CDR2 SVGAGI, per germline. The CDR3 length is 14 residues. The V segment lost 6 bases and the J segment 3 bases; nucleotides outside the gene matches: 4. This CDR3 is CASRTTGVGNTIYF. Here the CDR3 DNA reads TGTGCCAGCAGGACGACAGGGGTTGGAAACACCATATATTTT.

The rearrangement links TRBV11-3 to TRBJ2-5, with D perhaps matching TRBD1 (6 bases). The CDR3 contains 14 residues. Trimming removed 2 bases from V and 3 bases from J, with 10 bases in between. Looked up from germline, CDR1 is SGHNT and CDR2 is YENEEA. The CDR3 loop reads CASSLSRTEETQYF. The CDR3 bases are TGTGCCAGCAGCTTATCTCGGACAGAAGAGACCCAGTACTTC.

This chain uses TRBV18 with TRBJ2-2; D is uncertain. Per germline, CDR1 KGHSH and CDR2 LQKENI. The CDR3 runs 15 residues. Trimming removed 3 bases from V and 5 bases from J, with 13 bases in between. The DNA for the CDR3 is TGTGCCAGCTCACCTTACTTGCGGATGACCGGGGAGCTGTTTTTT. This sequence encodes CASSPYLRMTGELFF.

The rearrangement links TRBV6-5 to TRBJ1-6, with TRBD1 matching over 8 bases. V trimming: 5 bases; J trimming: 8 bases; junction bases outside the gene matches: 2. The CDR3 is 13 amino acids. Germline CDR1 and CDR2: MNHEY and SVGAGI. The CDR3 DNA follows: TGTGCCAGCAGTCAGGGGGCGGATTCACCCCTCCACTTT. Its translation: CASSQGADSPLHF.

V gene TRBV18 combines with J gene TRBJ1-1; tentative D call: TRBD1 (5 bases). Trimming left V 1 base short and J 3 bases short, with 6 bases between. Germline V gene lookup returns CDR1 KGHSH and CDR2 LQKENI. The CDR3 runs to 13 residues. The CDR3 DNA reads as TGTGCCAGCTCACCACGGGGGGACACTGAAGCTTTCTTT. The encoded protein is CASSPRGDTEAFF.

This clone was observed a single time. The chain has TRBV27 and TRBJ2-2; tentative D call: TRBD1 (5 bases). The V end was cut by 4 bases, the J end by 4 bases, with 10 bases between. Per the germline V gene, CDR1 is MNHEY and CDR2 is SMNVEV (reference sequence). This CDR3 comprises 14 residues. CDR3 residues: CASSWDRGTGELFF. CDR3 DNA: TGTGCCAGCAGTTGGGATAGGGGCACCGGGGAGCTGTTTTTT.

This clone occurred once. V gene TRBV7-9 combines with J gene TRBJ1-1; TRBD1 agrees at 8 bases. In germline, CDR1 is SEHNR, CDR2 FQNEAQ (reference sequence). J lost 4 bases, V lost 1 base, and 2 bases had no gene match. The CDR3 is 14 residues long. The DNA of the CDR3 is TGTGCCAGCAGCTTAGGACAGGGGAGCACTGAAGCTTTCTTT. Its translation: CASSLGQGSTEAFF.

Concerning this clone itself: The junction and the germline gene differ at one end; a read error may be behind it. J is TRBJ2-7 and V is TRBV6-1; the match to TRBD1 covers 7 bases. CDR1 is MNHNS, CDR2 SASEGT, per germline. The CDR3 sequence is 14 residues long. CDR3 sequence reads: CASSEPGQRARFTF. DNA for the CDR3: TGTGCCAGCAGTGAACCGGGACAGAGGGCCCGGTTTACCTTC.

This clone was observed once. This sequence joins TRBV28 and TRBJ1-2, with D maybe TRBD1 (5 bases). Germline CDR1 is MDHEN and CDR2 is SYDVKM. V lost 2 bases to trimming and J lost 3 bases, with 10 bases between them. This CDR3 is built from 14 residues. The CDR3 DNA reads TGTGCCAGCAGTTTAGGAGCAGGGTACTATGGCTACACCTTC. It translates to CASSLGAGYYGYTF.

This clone showed up just once. V is TRBV5-1 and J is TRBJ1-6; TRBD1 might be the D (6 bases). V gave up 3 bases and J gave up 0 bases, with 10 bases separating them. Per germline, CDR1 SGHRS and CDR2 YFSETQ. The CDR3 spans 16 residues. The chain's CDR3 is CASSWGPSSYNSPLHF. The CDR3 coding sequence is TGCGCCAGCAGCTGGGGGCCAAGCTCCTATAATTCACCCCTCCACTTT.

The chain employs TRBV27 and TRBJ2-1; 7 bases are shared with TRBD2. The CDR3 length is 14 residues. Germline V lookup: CDR1 MNHEY, CDR2 SMNVEV (reference sequence). The J segment lost 9 bases and the V segment lost 5 bases, leaving 10 bases of the junction unmatched. CDR3 region: CASSRPLGGVEQFF. As DNA, the CDR3 is TGTGCCAGCAGTCGCCCCCTGGGAGGGGTTGAGCAGTTCTTC.

The rearrangement links TRBV5-6 to TRBJ1-2; TRBD1 is a possible D gene (6 bases). V shed 5 bases and J shed 6 bases, with 17 bases lying between them. The CDR3 length is 14 residues. CDR1 and CDR2 (germline): SGHDT, YYEEEE. Here the CDR3 reads CASSTAGVRNGYTF. As DNA, the CDR3 is TGTGCCAGCAGTACCGCAGGGGTACGGAATGGCTACACCTTC.

The chain couples TRBV13 to TRBJ1-2; 8 positions agree with TRBD1. The V segment lost 0 bases and the J segment 6 bases; nucleotides outside the gene matches: 6. Germline loops: CDR1 PRHDT, CDR2 FYEKMQ (reference sequence). This CDR3 has 15 residues. CDR3 DNA sequence: TGTGCCAGCAGCTTAGGGCAGGGGGCGCGTGATGGCTACACCTTC. Translation: CASSLGQGARDGYTF.

The chain uses TRBV28 and TRBJ2-7, with 11 bases that match TRBD1. This CDR3 is 15 amino acids long. The V gene end was trimmed by 6 bases and the J gene end by 2 bases; junction bases not matched to a gene: 6. Germline V gives CDR1 MDHEN, CDR2 SYDVKM. The CDR3 region is CASRLPGQGAYEQYF. As DNA, the CDR3 is TGTGCCAGCAGACTACCGGGACAGGGGGCCTACGAGCAGTACTTC.

This clone was observed once. CDR3 amino acids: CASSLGLYYEQYF. The CDR3 DNA reads TGTGCCAGCAGCTTAGGACTATACTACGAGCAGTACTTC. The chain carries TRBV7-8 and TRBJ2-7, with D perhaps matching TRBD2 (5 bases). Between the trimmed V and J ends, which lost 1 base and 3 bases, there was a span of 7 bases. Per the germline V gene, CDR1 is SGHVS and CDR2 is FQNEAQ. CDR3 length equals 13 residues. The whole variable domain, filled in from reference TRBV7-8 and TRBJ2-7, reads GAGVSQSPRYKVAKRGQDVALRCDPISGHVSLFWYQQALGQGPEFLTYFQNEAQLDKSGLPSDRFFAERPEGSVSTLKIQRTQQEDSAVYLCASSLGLYYEQYFGPGTRLTVT.

The chain joins TRBV4-2 to TRBJ2-3; a possible D gene is TRBD2 (5 bases). Trimming shortened V by 1 base and J by 0 bases, and 8 bases separated the two germline ends. Germline loops: CDR1 LGHNA, CDR2 YNFKEQ. This CDR3 spans 15 amino acids. The CDR3 loop is CASSQGRVSTDTQYF. CDR3 nucleotides: TGTGCCAGCAGCCAAGGGCGGGTTAGCACAGATACGCAGTATTTT.